This entry is about one T cell receptor (beta chain). Its cognate antigen is unknown. This entry belongs to a study of cytomegalovirus exposure and HLA in healthy donors. Study-wide background: Findings of an earlier analysis included roughly 110 million unique TCR beta sequences from some 190 million T cells.

The CDR3 is 14 residues long. Trimming pared 7 bases from V and 0 bases from J, leaving 13 bases between. In germline, CDR1 is SNHLY, CDR2 FYNNEI. Study results and limitations: Later genetic work tied a missense DCLRE1C variant to beta-chain V and J trimming.

A multiplex PCR was run with 60 Vbeta primers and 13 Jbeta primers. Some clones are missing from TCRdb's copy, which holds only in-frame ones; the method was immunoSEQ multiplex PCR. The data show roughly 230,000 clones, around four fifths seen once. The clonotype comes from a boy aged 5-17 years in good health and CMV-seronegative. The chain is built from TRBV2 and TRBJ2-7; D may be TRBD2 (6 bases). Material: PBMCs. The CDR3 spells CASTEEGYSYEQYF. The CDR3 DNA is TGTGCCAGCACGGAGGAGGGATACTCCTACGAGCAGTACTTC. The variable domain in full, completed from reference TRBV2 and TRBJ2-7, reads EPEVTQTPSHQVTQMGQEVILRCVPISNHLYFYWYRQILGQKVEFLVSFYNNEISEKSEIFDDQFSVERPDGSNFTLKIRSTKLEDSAMYFCASTEEGYSYEQYFGPGTRLTVT.